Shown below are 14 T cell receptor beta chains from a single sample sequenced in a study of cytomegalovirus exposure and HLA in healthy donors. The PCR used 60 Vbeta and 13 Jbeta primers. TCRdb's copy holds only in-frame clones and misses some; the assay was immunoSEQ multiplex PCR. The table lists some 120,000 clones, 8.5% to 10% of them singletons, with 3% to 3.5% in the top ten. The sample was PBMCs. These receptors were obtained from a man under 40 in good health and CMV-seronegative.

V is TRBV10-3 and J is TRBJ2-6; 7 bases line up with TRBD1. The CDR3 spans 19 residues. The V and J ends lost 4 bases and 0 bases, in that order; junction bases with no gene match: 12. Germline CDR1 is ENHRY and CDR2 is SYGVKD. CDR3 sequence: CAISVPIPGGSSGANVLTF. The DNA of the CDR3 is TGTGCCATCAGTGTGCCCATTCCAGGGGGAAGCTCTGGGGCCAACGTCCTGACTTTC.

Here the CDR3 DNA reads TGTGCCAGCTCACCGTTGGACAGAAAGAACACTGAAGCTTTCTTT. It codes for CASSPLDRKNTEAFF. The chain joins TRBV18 to TRBJ1-1, with D perhaps TRBD1 (6 bases). CDR1 is KGHSH and CDR2 is LQKENI in the germline V gene. The CDR3 totals 15 residues. V lost 3 bases, J lost 1 base, and 12 bases lay in between. Based on the CDR3 plus reference TRBV18 and TRBJ1-1, the full variable domain is NAGVMQNPRHLVRRRGQEARLRCSPMKGHSHVYWYRQLPEEGLKFMVYLQKENIIDESGMPKERFSAEFPKEGPSILRIQQVVRGDSAAYFCASSPLDRKNTEAFFGQGTRLTVV.

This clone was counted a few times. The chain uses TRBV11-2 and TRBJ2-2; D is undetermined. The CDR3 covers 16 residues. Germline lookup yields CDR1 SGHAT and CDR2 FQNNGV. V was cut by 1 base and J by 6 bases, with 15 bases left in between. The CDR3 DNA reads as TGTGCCAGCAGCTTAGGAGTACAGACAAAGGCCGGGGAGCTGTTTTTT. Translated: CASSLGVQTKAGELFF.

The CDR3 region has the DNA TGCAGCGTTGAAGCCATGCGGGTGATAGCCAAAAACATTCAGTACTTC. Its protein is CSVEAMRVIAKNIQYF. The gene calls are TRBV29-1 and TRBJ2-4, with D perhaps TRBD2 (5 bases). Trimming shortened V by 1 base and J by 0 bases, and 13 bases separated the two germline ends. The CDR3 is 16 amino acids. Germline V gives CDR1 SQVTM, CDR2 ANQGSEA.

DNA for the CDR3: TGTGCCAGCAGCCTACAGGGTGGAAGCAATCAGCCCCAGCATTTT. Translating gives CASSLQGGSNQPQHF. The chain carries TRBV7-2 and TRBJ1-5, with D tentatively TRBD1 (6 bases). The CDR3 covers 15 residues. Germline V lookup: CDR1 SGHTA, CDR2 FQGNSA. V was pared by 5 bases and J by 1 base, with 12 bases between. The full variable domain, its missing parts supplied by reference TRBV7-2 and TRBJ1-5, is GAGVSQSPSNKVTEKGKDVELRCDPISGHTALYWYRQSLGQGLEFLIYFQGNSAPDKSGLPSDRFSAERTGGSVSTLTIQRTQQEDSAVYLCASSLQGGSNQPQHFGDGTRLSIL.

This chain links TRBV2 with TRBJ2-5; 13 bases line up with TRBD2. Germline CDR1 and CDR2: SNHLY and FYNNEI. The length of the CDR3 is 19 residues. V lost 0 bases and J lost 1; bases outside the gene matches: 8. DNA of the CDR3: TGTGCCAGCAGTGAAGCTCGAACTAGCGGGAGGGCCCTCCAAGAGACCCAGTACTTC. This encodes CASSEARTSGRALQETQYF.

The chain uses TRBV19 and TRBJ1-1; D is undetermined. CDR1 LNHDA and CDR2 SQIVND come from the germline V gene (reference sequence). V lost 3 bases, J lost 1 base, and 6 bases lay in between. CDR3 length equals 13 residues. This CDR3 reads CASSMAPNTEAFF. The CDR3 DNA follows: TGTGCCAGTAGTATGGCCCCGAACACTGAAGCTTTCTTT.

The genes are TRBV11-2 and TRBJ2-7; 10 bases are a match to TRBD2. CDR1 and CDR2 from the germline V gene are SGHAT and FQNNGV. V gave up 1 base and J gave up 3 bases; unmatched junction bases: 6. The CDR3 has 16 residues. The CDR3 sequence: CASSLGPLAGFYEQYF. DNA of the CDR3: TGTGCCAGCAGCTTAGGACCACTAGCGGGGTTCTACGAGCAGTACTTC.

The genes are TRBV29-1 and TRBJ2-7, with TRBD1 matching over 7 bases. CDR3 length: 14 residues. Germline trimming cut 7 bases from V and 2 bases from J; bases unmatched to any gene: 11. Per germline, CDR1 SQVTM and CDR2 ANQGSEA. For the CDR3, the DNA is TGCAGCGCCTTGACAGGGAAGAGGCCCTACGAGCAGTACTTC. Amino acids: CSALTGKRPYEQYF.

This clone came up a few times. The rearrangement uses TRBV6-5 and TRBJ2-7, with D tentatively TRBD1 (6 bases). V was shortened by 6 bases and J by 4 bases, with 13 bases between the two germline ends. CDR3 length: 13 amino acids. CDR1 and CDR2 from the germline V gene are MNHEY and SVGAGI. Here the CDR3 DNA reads TGTGCCAGCAGAACCAGGGGCGGATACGAGCAGTACTTC. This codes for CASRTRGGYEQYF.

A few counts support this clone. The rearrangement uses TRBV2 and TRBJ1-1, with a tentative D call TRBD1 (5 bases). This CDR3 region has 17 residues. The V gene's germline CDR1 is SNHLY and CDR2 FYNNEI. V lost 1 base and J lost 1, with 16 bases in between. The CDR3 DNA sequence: TGTGCCAGCAGTGAAGAGCGTCCCAGGGCATCGAACACTGAAGCTTTCTTT. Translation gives CASSEERPRASNTEAFF.

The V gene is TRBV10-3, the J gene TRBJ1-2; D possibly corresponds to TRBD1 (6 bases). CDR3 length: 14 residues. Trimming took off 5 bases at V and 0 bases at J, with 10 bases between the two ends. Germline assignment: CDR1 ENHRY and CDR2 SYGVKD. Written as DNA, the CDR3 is TGTGCCATCAGTAGACAGGTTGCTAACTATGGCTACACCTTC. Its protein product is CAISRQVANYGYTF.

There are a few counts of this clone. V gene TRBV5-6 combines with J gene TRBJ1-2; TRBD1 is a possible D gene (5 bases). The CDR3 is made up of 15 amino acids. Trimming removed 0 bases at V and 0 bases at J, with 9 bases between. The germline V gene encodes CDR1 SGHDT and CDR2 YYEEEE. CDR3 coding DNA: TGTGCCAGCAGCTTGGTGGGGCAGTCTAACTATGGCTACACCTTC. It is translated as CASSLVGQSNYGYTF.

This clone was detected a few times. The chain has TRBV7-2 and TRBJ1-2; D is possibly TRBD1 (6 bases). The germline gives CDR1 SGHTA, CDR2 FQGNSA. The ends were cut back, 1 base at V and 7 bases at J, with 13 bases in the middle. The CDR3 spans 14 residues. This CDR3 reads CASSLVTGTSGYTF. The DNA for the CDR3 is TGTGCCAGCAGCTTAGTAACAGGGACGAGTGGCTACACCTTC.